A single sample gave rise to the 21 T cell receptor beta chains below, sequenced in a study of cytomegalovirus exposure and HLA in healthy donors. PCR used 60 Vbeta primers and 13 Jbeta primers. The table came from immunoSEQ multiplex PCR; TCRdb's copy has only in-frame clones and leaves some out. Seen here are tens of thousands of clones, 60% to 80% observed once, and the top ten hold about 2.2%. Sequences were obtained from PBMCs. Every receptor here comes from a man aged 35-49 years in good health and CMV-seronegative.

The genes are TRBV30 and TRBJ1-2; no reliable D call. This CDR3 has 11 amino acids. V lost 8 bases to trimming and J lost 6 bases, with 13 bases between them. Germline V gene lookup returns CDR1 GTSNPN and CDR2 SVGIG (reference sequence). The CDR3 sequence is CAGGSLDGYTF. The CDR3 DNA follows: TGTGCCGGAGGGAGCCTGGATGGCTACACCTTC.

The chain employs TRBV5-1 and TRBJ2-2, with 12 bases fitting TRBD2. Germline V gene lookup returns CDR1 SGHRS and CDR2 YFSETQ. Trimming took 0 bases from V and 6 from J; bases not matched to a gene: 6. The CDR3 contains 17 residues. This CDR3 is CASSLEVTSGGAGELFF. As DNA, the CDR3 is TGCGCCAGCAGCTTGGAAGTGACTAGCGGGGGTGCCGGGGAGCTGTTTTTT.

The chain links TRBV7-3 to TRBJ1-6; 9 bases fit TRBD1. Trimming cost V 5 bases and J 13 bases; bases outside gene matches: 12. The CDR3 runs to 15 residues. The germline V gene encodes CDR1 SGHTA and CDR2 FQGTGA. The CDR3: CASSAAGTGFSPLHF. CDR3 DNA sequence: TGTGCCAGCAGCGCCGCCGGGACAGGGTTTTCGCCCCTCCACTTT.

The chain combines TRBV18 with TRBJ1-4; 9 nucleotides match TRBD1. J lost 2 bases, V lost 2 bases, and 15 bases had no gene match. This CDR3 is 20 amino acids long. CDR1 is KGHSH and CDR2 is LQKENI in the germline V gene. The CDR3 loop reads CASSPSPGQGYGMTNEKLFF. In DNA form, the CDR3 reads TGTGCCAGCTCACCATCACCGGGACAGGGTTATGGAATGACTAATGAAAAACTGTTTTTT. The full variable domain, completed using reference TRBV18 and TRBJ1-4, is NAGVMQNPRHLVRRRGQEARLRCSPMKGHSHVYWYRQLPEEGLKFMVYLQKENIIDESGMPKERFSAEFPKEGPSILRIQQVVRGDSAAYFCASSPSPGQGYGMTNEKLFFGSGTQLSVL.

The gene calls are TRBV27 and TRBJ2-6, with TRBD1 identical over 8 bases. The junction had 11 bases not matched to a gene; V was cut back by 8 bases and J by 2 bases. The CDR3 consists of 17 residues. Germline CDR1 MNHEY, CDR2 SMNVEV (reference sequence). The CDR3 nucleotides read TGTGCCAGCTCCCCTTTAAGCAGGGGGCCTGGGGCCAACGTCCTGACTTTC. This codes for CASSPLSRGPGANVLTF.

V and J are TRBV19 and TRBJ1-5; D gene ambiguous. The CDR3 runs to 14 residues. Germline CDR1 LNHDA, CDR2 SQIVND (reference sequence). The V and J ends lost 7 bases and 7 bases respectively, with 17 bases between them. CDR3 coding DNA: TGTGCCAGTACCCCGTTCGGGGTAGGGCAGCCCCAGCATTTT. Its protein product is CASTPFGVGQPQHF.

V usage is TRBV28 and J usage is TRBJ2-6; a weak D match, TRBD1 (5 bases). Germline CDR1 reads MDHEN; CDR2 reads SYDVKM. The CDR3 has 16 amino acids. Trimming removed 5 bases from V and 2 bases from J, with 13 bases in between. CDR3 loop: CASSPDSGPGANVLTF. For the CDR3, the DNA is TGTGCCAGCAGTCCCGACTCAGGGCCTGGGGCCAACGTCCTGACTTTC.

This clone was seen a handful of times. The V call is TRBV14, the J call TRBJ2-2, with D hard to call. The CDR3 loop spans 13 amino acids. Looked up from germline, CDR1 is SGHDN and CDR2 is FVKESK. Trimming pared 4 bases from V and 6 bases from J, leaving 9 bases between. The CDR3 DNA is TGTGCCAGCAGCCTGTCGTCGGCCGGGGAGCTGTTTTTT. It translates to CASSLSSAGELFF.

This chain links TRBV5-1 with TRBJ1-1; D ambiguous. There are 14 residues in the CDR3. Germline CDR1 SGHRS, CDR2 YFSETQ. Trimming pared 0 bases from V and 5 bases from J, leaving 11 bases between. The DNA for the CDR3 is TGCGCCAGCAGCTTGGACATCGGGATAACTGAAGCTTTCTTT. Protein: CASSLDIGITEAFF.

This sequence joins TRBV19 and TRBJ1-2; TRBD1 is a possible D gene (6 bases). Germline V gene lookup returns CDR1 LNHDA and CDR2 SQIVND (reference sequence). Trimming took off 7 bases at V and 4 bases at J, with 13 bases between the two ends. The CDR3 extends over 13 amino acids. CDR3 bases: TGTGCCAGTATGAGGGACAATGTCTATGGCTACACCTTC. Its protein product is CASMRDNVYGYTF.

The gene calls are TRBV9 and TRBJ2-7, with D possibly TRBD1 on 5 matching bases. Germline lookup yields CDR1 SGDLS and CDR2 YYNGEE. Trimming stripped 0 bases from V and 2 bases from J, with 9 bases between. This CDR3 spans 14 amino acids. CDR3: CASSVEGQTYEQYF. DNA of the CDR3: TGTGCCAGCAGCGTAGAGGGGCAGACCTACGAGCAGTACTTC.

This clone was counted once. J is TRBJ1-6 and V is TRBV5-1, with D unresolved. Trimming cost V 4 bases and J 0 bases, with 2 bases left between them. CDR1 SGHRS and CDR2 YFSETQ come from the germline V gene. This CDR3 contains 13 residues. This chain's CDR3 is CASSLSYNSPLHF. CDR3 bases: TGCGCCAGCAGCCTCTCCTATAATTCACCCCTCCACTTT.

The chain couples TRBV11-2 to TRBJ2-5, with a tentative D call TRBD1 (5 bases). The V and J ends lost 0 bases and 7 bases respectively, with 12 bases between them. CDR3 length: 14 amino acids. Germline CDR1 reads SGHAT; CDR2 reads FQNNGV. The CDR3 DNA sequence: TGTGCCAGCAGCTTAGATACGGACATCGGGACCCAGTACTTC. It yields the protein CASSLDTDIGTQYF.

The CDR3 spells CASRAGVDYGYTF. CDR3 nucleotides: TGTGCCAGTCGGGCAGGGGTTGACTATGGCTACACCTTC. The genes are TRBV19 and TRBJ1-2; TRBD1 might be the D (6 bases). Per the germline V gene, CDR1 is LNHDA and CDR2 is SQIVND (reference sequence). V shed 8 bases and J shed 3 bases, with 13 bases lying between them. There are 13 residues in the CDR3.

V gene TRBV30 combines with J gene TRBJ2-1, with 8 bases aligning to TRBD2. The CDR3 length is 12 residues. V shed 0 bases, J shed 9 bases, and the junction held 1 base outside the gene matches. CDR1 and CDR2 (germline): GTSNPN, SVGIG (reference sequence). CDR3 coding DNA: TGTGCCTGGAGTGTCACTAGCGGTGAGCAGTTCTTC. Amino acids: CAWSVTSGEQFF.

The rearrangement joins TRBV6-1 to TRBJ2-2; D remains ambiguous. Germline loops: CDR1 MNHNS, CDR2 SASEGT. The CDR3 has 11 residues. V lost 4 bases to trimming and J lost 7 bases, with 4 bases between them. The chain's CDR3 is CASSARGELFF. The CDR3 DNA follows: TGTGCCAGCAGTGCCCGCGGGGAGCTGTTTTTT.

The chain recombines TRBV29-1 with TRBJ2-1; 9 positions match TRBD1. The V segment lost 4 bases and the J segment 4 bases; nucleotides outside the gene matches: 5. The CDR3 is 14 residues long. Germline lookup yields CDR1 SQVTM and CDR2 ANQGSEA. The CDR3 sequence: CSVGRTGDYNEQFF. DNA of the CDR3: TGCAGCGTTGGCCGGACAGGGGATTACAATGAGCAGTTCTTC.

The CDR3 DNA follows: TGCGCCAGCAGCGCCCCCGGGACAGGGGGCCGCCGGGCCAAAAACATTCAGTACTTC. Amino acid sequence: CASSAPGTGGRRAKNIQYF. The V call is TRBV5-1, the J call TRBJ2-4; 12 nucleotides agree with TRBD1. V was pared by 4 bases and J by 1 base, with 12 bases of the junction left unmatched. The germline V gene has CDR1 SGHRS and CDR2 YFSETQ. The CDR3 spans 19 residues.

The V gene is TRBV11-2, the J gene TRBJ1-1, with 8 bases aligning to TRBD1. With 7 bases clipped from V and 6 bases from J, the junction kept 7 bases outside the gene matches. The germline gives CDR1 SGHAT, CDR2 FQNNGV. The CDR3 loop spans 13 amino acids. DNA of the CDR3: TGTGCCAGCAAAACCTCAGGGGGCGCTGAAGCTTTCTTT. As protein: CASKTSGGAEAFF.

This sequence joins TRBV5-8 and TRBJ1-4, with no clear D. This CDR3 spans 13 amino acids. Germline loops: CDR1 SGHTS, CDR2 YDEGEE. The V and J ends lost 2 bases and 8 bases respectively, with 10 bases between them. The CDR3 DNA follows: TGTGCCAGCAGCTTTAACAGTGGGGAAAAACTGTTTTTT. This encodes CASSFNSGEKLFF. Looking up the rest from reference TRBV5-8 and TRBJ1-4 gives the full variable domain: EAGVTQSPTHLIKTRGQQATLRCSPISGHTSVYWYQQALGLGLQFLLWYDEGEERNRGNFPPRFSGRQFPNYSSELNVNALELEDSALYLCASSFNSGEKLFFGSGTQLSVL.

The genes are TRBV5-4 and TRBJ2-1; 8 nucleotides match TRBD2. This CDR3 is built from 18 residues. Looked up from germline, CDR1 is SGHNT and CDR2 is YYREEE (reference sequence). V trimming: 3 bases; J trimming: 7 bases; junction bases outside the gene matches: 18. CDR3 nucleotides: TGTGCCAGCAGCTCCGGACCGAAAGGACTAGCTATGGGAAATGAGCAGTTCTTC. Residues: CASSSGPKGLAMGNEQFF.